This entry lists 19 T cell receptor beta chains sequenced from one sample in a study of blood T cell repertoires in COVID-19 (TCRdb year 2020). Receptors were amplified or captured by the immunoSEQ multiplex PCR assay. TCRdb limited this immuneACCESS table to in-frame rearrangements with V and J called. A share of clones is missing; checked studies link under half to unresolved V genes, and the rest is unexplained. This sample is represented by fewer than 350,000 clones; around 84% of them were singletons. 1.5% to 2% of the sample belongs to the ten largest clones. The sequencing input was PBMCs or T cells enriched from blood (not recorded which). The receptors were gathered from a woman aged 25 to 39 who had been exposed to COVID-19.

This clone has just one count. This chain links TRBV11-1 with TRBJ2-7; D is possibly TRBD2 (6 bases). Deletions cut 2 bases from V and 7 bases from J, with 12 bases between. The CDR3 loop spans 13 amino acids. The germline V gene encodes CDR1 SGHAT and CDR2 FQDESV (reference sequence). CDR3 in amino acids: CASSLILGREQYF. CDR3 in DNA: TGTGCCAGCAGCTTAATCCTAGGGAGGGAGCAGTACTTC. The full variable domain, with the rest looked up from reference TRBV11-1 and TRBJ2-7, is EAEVAQSPRYKITEKSQAVAFWCDPISGHATLYWYRQILGQGPELLVQFQDESVVDDSQLPKDRFSAERLKGVDSTLKIQPAELGDSAMYLCASSLILGREQYFGPGTRLTVT.

The genes are TRBV9 and TRBJ2-7; 7 bases are a match to TRBD2. With V trimmed by 1 base and J by 3 bases, 7 bases remained unmatched. The CDR3 contains 15 residues. CDR1 is SGDLS and CDR2 is YYNGEE in the germline V gene. The CDR3 DNA follows: TGTGCCAGCAGCGTAAGGGCTAGCGGCTACTACGAGCAGTACTTC. It codes for CASSVRASGYYEQYF.

The chain carries TRBV4-3 and TRBJ2-5, with 10 bases aligning to TRBD1. CDR3 length: 16 amino acids. Germline V gene data show CDR1 as LGHNA and CDR2 as YSLEER. V lost 0 bases and J lost 6; bases outside the gene matches: 7. The CDR3 bases are TGCGCCAGCAGCCAAGATCTAAGGACAGGGGGACAGACCCAGTACTTC. It encodes CASSQDLRTGGQTQYF.

V gene TRBV5-6 combines with J gene TRBJ1-1, with TRBD1 identical over 8 bases. The CDR3 contains 13 residues. Germline values: CDR1 SGHDT, CDR2 YYEEEE. Trimming removed 4 bases from V and 4 bases from J; junction bases left unmatched: 3. CDR3 loop: CASSATGGTEAFF. The CDR3 coding sequence is TGTGCCAGCAGCGCTACAGGGGGCACTGAAGCTTTCTTT.

The gene calls are TRBV5-4 and TRBJ1-2; maybe TRBD1 (5 bases). Germline CDR1 and CDR2: SGHNT and YYREEE (reference sequence). Trimming pared 4 bases from V and 8 bases from J, leaving 24 bases between. The CDR3 is 16 amino acids. Here the CDR3 reads CASSGRAGTPVGGYTF. CDR3 coding DNA: TGTGCCAGCAGCGGGAGGGCAGGGACCCCGGTTGGGGGCTACACCTTC.

The rearrangement uses TRBV6-5 and TRBJ1-1; D is unclear. The CDR3 has 12 residues. The V end lost 3 bases, the J end lost 3 bases, and 5 bases lay between the germline ends. Germline CDR1 reads MNHEY; CDR2 reads SVGAGI. CDR3 nucleotides: TGTGCCAGCAGTTATAGTGACACTGAAGCTTTCTTT. This translates into CASSYSDTEAFF.

The chain combines TRBV28 with TRBJ2-7; D perhaps matches TRBD1 (5 bases). This CDR3 has 15 amino acids. The ends were cut back, 5 bases at V and 6 bases at J, with 20 bases in the middle. CDR1 and CDR2 from the germline V gene are MDHEN and SYDVKM. The CDR3 coding sequence is TGTGCCAGCAGTCCGTATGGGGCAGGGATAAGCGAGCAGTACTTC. This sequence encodes CASSPYGAGISEQYF.

This clone was seen a few times. The V and J genes are TRBV7-2 and TRBJ2-1; the D gene is possibly TRBD2 (6 bases). Per the germline V gene, CDR1 is SGHTA and CDR2 is FQGNSA. Trimming removed 3 bases at V and 6 bases at J, with 15 bases between. This CDR3 has 15 residues. The CDR3 DNA reads as TGTGCCAGCAGCTTGCGCCCGCGGGGAGTCAATGAGCAGTTCTTC. This encodes CASSLRPRGVNEQFF. Drawing the rest from reference TRBV7-2 and TRBJ2-1, the complete variable domain is GAGVSQSPSNKVTEKGKDVELRCDPISGHTALYWYRQSLGQGLEFLIYFQGNSAPDKSGLPSDRFSAERTGGSVSTLTIQRTQQEDSAVYLCASSLRPRGVNEQFFGPGTRLTVL.

The chain carries TRBV10-2 and TRBJ2-1; 7 positions match TRBD1. The CDR3 runs to 15 residues. Germline V CDR1 and CDR2: WSHSY, SAAADI. Losses at the gene ends were 6 bases for V and 3 bases for J; bases not matched to a gene: 8. The CDR3 region has the DNA TGCGCCAGCAGGCCTGACAGGGTGATCTACAATGAGCAGTTCTTC. It yields the protein CASRPDRVIYNEQFF.

For the CDR3, the DNA is TGTGCCAGCAGTTGGACAGGTCGTGGCTACACCTTC. Protein sequence: CASSWTGRGYTF. The chain combines TRBV6-5 with TRBJ1-2, with TRBD1 identical over 7 bases. Germline CDR1 MNHEY, CDR2 SVGAGI. The CDR3 extends over 12 amino acids. The ends lost 4 bases at V and 7 bases at J; junction bases unmatched: 3.

J is TRBJ1-3 and V is TRBV19; no firm D call. This CDR3 region has 15 residues. V lost 7 bases, J lost 0 bases, and 13 bases lay in between. The germline V gene encodes CDR1 LNHDA and CDR2 SQIVND (reference sequence). CDR3 sequence reads: CASKAGLSSGNTIYF. CDR3 in DNA: TGTGCCAGTAAGGCAGGCCTGAGCTCTGGAAACACCATATATTTT.

CDR3 nucleotides: TGTGCCTGGGGAGACTATCAGGGGGGCTACACCTTC. Protein: CAWGDYQGGYTF. The chain uses TRBV30 and TRBJ1-2, with a tentative D call TRBD1 (6 bases). Trimming removed 5 bases at V and 8 bases at J, with 15 bases between. CDR3 length: 12 residues. The germline CDR1 and CDR2 sequences are GTSNPN and SVGIG (reference sequence).

The chain has TRBV7-9 and TRBJ1-2, with D perhaps TRBD1 (6 bases). Trimming removed 2 bases from V and 5 bases from J, with 18 bases in between. The CDR3 contains 16 residues. CDR1 and CDR2 from the germline V gene are SEHNR and FQNEAQ (reference sequence). CDR3 in DNA: TGTGCCAGCAGCTTAACTATGGGGGCTTTATTGTATGGCTACACCTTC. It is translated as CASSLTMGALLYGYTF.

Comment on this clone: Other DNA sequences within the sample encode an identical CDR3. This chain uses TRBV5-1 with TRBJ1-3; 10 bases line up with TRBD1. Trimming removed 3 bases from V and 1 base from J; junction bases left unmatched: 1. Germline assignment: CDR1 SGHRS and CDR2 YFSETQ. CDR3 size: 15 residues. The CDR3 DNA reads TGCGCCAGCAGCTCGGACAGGGGGTCTGGAAACACCATATATTTT. Translating it yields CASSSDRGSGNTIYF.

The V call is TRBV7-3, the J call TRBJ2-1; no definite D call. The CDR3 consists of 12 residues. Deletions cut 5 bases from V and 10 bases from J, with 12 bases between. The V gene's germline CDR1 is SGHTA and CDR2 FQGTGA. CDR3 nucleotides: TGTGCCAGCAGCGACAATGGATGGGAGCAGTTCTTC. It codes for CASSDNGWEQFF.

The rearrangement links TRBV12-3 or TRBV12-4 to TRBJ2-3; D gene unclear. The V end lost 6 bases, the J end lost 8 bases, and 9 bases lay between the germline ends. There are 11 residues in the CDR3. This chain's CDR3 is CASSPAGTQYF. CDR3 DNA: TGTGCCAGCAGCCCCGCAGGTACGCAGTATTTT.

This chain uses TRBV3-1 (or the pseudogene TRBV3-2) with TRBJ2-7, with TRBD1 matching over 9 bases. Per the germline V gene, CDR1 is LGHDT and CDR2 is YNNKEL (reference sequence). V was pared by 5 bases and J by 2 bases, with 10 bases of the junction left unmatched. The CDR3 runs 16 residues. CDR3 nucleotide sequence: TGTGCCAGCAGCTTACGGTCCGGGACAGGGACCTACGAGCAGTACTTC. Its protein is CASSLRSGTGTYEQYF.

The V call is TRBV27, the J call TRBJ1-1, with D hard to call. Germline assignment: CDR1 MNHEY and CDR2 SMNVEV (reference sequence). This CDR3 contains 13 residues. Trimming shortened V by 6 bases and J by 4 bases, and 12 bases separated the two germline ends. The CDR3 loop is CASRPDRGTEAFF. The CDR3 DNA sequence: TGTGCCAGCAGACCGGACCGGGGCACTGAAGCTTTCTTT.

The V and J genes are TRBV3-1 (or the pseudogene TRBV3-2) and TRBJ2-3; the D is unclear. The V gene's germline CDR1 is LGHDT and CDR2 YNNKEL (reference sequence). Trimming took 4 bases from V and 4 from J, leaving 12 bases between them. The CDR3 length is 14 residues. Here the CDR3 DNA reads TGTGCCAGCAGCCCGGAGATTCGGGCAGATACGCAGTATTTT. Amino acid sequence: CASSPEIRADTQYF.